A single sample gave rise to the 6 T cell receptor beta chains below, sequenced in a study of CD8+ T cells in alopecia areata. cDNA prepared by RNA extraction and subsequent reverse transcription served as the template for sequencing. Profiling relied on immunoSEQ multiplex PCR, and the TCRdb table lists in-frame clones only, not all of them. The repertoire includes about 200,000 clones, 35% to 45% of them detected once, and around 0.48% sits in the top ten. As for treatment: oral pan-JAK inhibitor, 5-10 mg twice daily. This sample comprised CD4+ T cells sorted from blood, obtained between weeks 30 and 35, from a patient treated with tofacitinib. These receptors came from a human donor with alopecia areata.

V is TRBV6-5 and J is TRBJ1-5; D gene uncertain. CDR1 and CDR2 from the germline V gene are MNHEY and SVGAGI. CDR3 length: 15 amino acids. Trimming cost V 8 bases and J 1 base, with 15 bases left between them. CDR3 DNA sequence: TGTGCCAGCCTGCTTACGGCTAGGAGCAATCAGCCCCAGCATTTT. Translating gives CASLLTARSNQPQHF.

CDR3 bases: TGCGCCAGCAGCCCCGAGGTAGTCCCCACTGAAGCTTTCTTT. Its translation: CASSPEVVPTEAFF. The gene calls are TRBV5-1 and TRBJ1-1; no clear D gene. This CDR3 comprises 14 residues. The germline V gene encodes CDR1 SGHRS and CDR2 YFSETQ. Trimming pared 4 bases from V and 4 bases from J, leaving 14 bases between.

The chain uses TRBV7-2 and TRBJ1-6, with 9 bases that match TRBD1. The CDR3 contains 17 residues. With V trimmed by 5 bases and J by 5 bases, 10 bases remained unmatched. The germline gives CDR1 SGHTA, CDR2 FQGNSA. CDR3 sequence: CASSRMDRGDDNSPLHF. The CDR3 bases are TGTGCCAGCAGCCGGATGGACAGGGGAGATGATAATTCACCCCTCCACTTT.

This clone was observed a few times. The V gene is TRBV29-1, the J gene TRBJ1-5, with 9 bases aligning to TRBD1. Looked up from germline, CDR1 is SQVTM and CDR2 is ANQGSEA. This CDR3 has 14 amino acids. The trim removed 4 bases at V and 5 bases at J, leaving 6 bases unmatched. The CDR3 region is CSVGRGQGDQPQHF. As DNA, the CDR3 is TGCAGCGTTGGTAGGGGACAGGGTGATCAGCCCCAGCATTTT.

CDR3 DNA sequence: TGCGCCAGCAGCCAAGATGAACAGACTTATGGCTACACCTTC. As protein: CASSQDEQTYGYTF. This chain links TRBV4-1 with TRBJ1-2; D remains unclear. The CDR3 is 14 amino acids. With 0 bases removed from V and 5 bases from J, the gap between germline ends came to 10 bases. Germline V gene lookup returns CDR1 MGHRA and CDR2 YSYEKL.

This clone was counted a few times. CDR3 DNA: TGTGCCTGGAGTATACTAGCGGGAGGCTCTAATACGCAGTATTTT. Protein sequence: CAWSILAGGSNTQYF. The gene calls are TRBV30 and TRBJ2-3; 12 positions match TRBD2. CDR1 is GTSNPN, CDR2 SVGIG, per germline (reference sequence). The length of the CDR3 is 15 residues. The V gene end was trimmed by 2 bases and the J gene end by 7 bases; junction bases not matched to a gene: 7.